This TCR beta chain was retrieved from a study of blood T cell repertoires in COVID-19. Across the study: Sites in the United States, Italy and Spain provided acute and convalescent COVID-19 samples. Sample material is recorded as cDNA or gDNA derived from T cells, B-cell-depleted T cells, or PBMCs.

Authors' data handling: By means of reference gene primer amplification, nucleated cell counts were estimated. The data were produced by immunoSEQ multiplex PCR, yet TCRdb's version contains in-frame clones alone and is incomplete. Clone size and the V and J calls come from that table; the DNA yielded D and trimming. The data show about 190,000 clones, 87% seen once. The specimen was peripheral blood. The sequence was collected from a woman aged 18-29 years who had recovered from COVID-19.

The CDR3 DNA reads as TGTGCCATCAGGTGGACAGGGGGCAACTATGGCTACACCTTC. Protein sequence: CAIRWTGGNYGYTF. The chain links TRBV10-3 to TRBJ1-2, with 11 bases that match TRBD1. The length of the CDR3 is 14 residues. CDR1 and CDR2 (germline): ENHRY, SYGVKD. V gave up 6 bases and J gave up 2 bases; unmatched junction bases: 2.